The next 5 T cell receptor beta chains were all read from a single sample in a study of T cell responses to AZD1222 COVID-19 vaccine. Using immunoSEQ multiplex PCR, the repertoire was profiled, and TCRdb retains in-frame clones only, with some absent. The table lists some 140,000 clones, approximately 90% of them singletons. The source was peripheral blood, collected on day 0 of AZD1222 vaccination. These receptors all come from an adult in good health.

V is TRBV19 and J is TRBJ1-1; D is uncertain. This CDR3 has 15 amino acids. The V gene lost 3 bases and the J gene lost 5 bases, with 16 bases spanning the gap. Per the germline V gene, CDR1 is LNHDA and CDR2 is SQIVND (reference sequence). The CDR3 region is CASSIERAPPTEAFF. In nucleotides, the CDR3 is TGTGCCAGTAGTATTGAGAGGGCCCCCCCAACTGAAGCTTTCTTT.

This chain connects TRBV19 to TRBJ1-5; 9 bases align to TRBD1. Per the germline V gene, CDR1 is LNHDA and CDR2 is SQIVND (reference sequence). V lost 4 bases and J lost 6; bases outside the gene matches: 13. The CDR3 is 17 residues long. CDR3 sequence: CASSTEHRGLTVQPQHF. The CDR3 coding sequence is TGTGCCAGTAGTACCGAACACAGGGGGCTGACCGTTCAGCCCCAGCATTTT.

This clone was found once. The CDR3 DNA reads as TGTGCCAGCCAGCAAGGGCTCTCCTATAATTCACCCCTCCACTTT. It yields the protein CASQQGLSYNSPLHF. This chain connects TRBV3-1 (or the pseudogene TRBV3-2) to TRBJ1-6; D remains ambiguous. CDR1 and CDR2 (germline): LGHDT, YNNKEL (reference sequence). V lost 8 bases and J 0 bases, leaving 11 bases between the germline ends. The CDR3 loop spans 15 amino acids.

The chain combines TRBV28 with TRBJ2-3, with TRBD2 identical over 12 bases. J lost 8 bases, V lost 5 bases, and 8 bases had no gene match. CDR3 length: 15 amino acids. Germline-derived CDR1 and CDR2 are MDHEN and SYDVKM. This chain's CDR3 is CASSSPGTSGLTQYF. Written as DNA, the CDR3 is TGTGCCAGCAGTAGCCCCGGGACTAGCGGGCTTACGCAGTATTTT.

This chain joins TRBV18 and TRBJ1-1, with D maybe TRBD1 (5 bases). Germline values: CDR1 KGHSH, CDR2 LQKENI. This CDR3 has 13 residues. The germline V and J ends were trimmed by 1 base and 3 bases, with 6 bases remaining between them. CDR3 nucleotide sequence: TGTGCCAGCTCACCACAGGGGTACACTGAAGCTTTCTTT. This translates into CASSPQGYTEAFF.